This TCR beta chain was sequenced for a study of OX40 agonist ivuxolimab in advanced cancers. On the study more broadly: Ivuxolimab is an agonistic anti-OX40 (CD134) antibody, and patients were treated with it. Across the patients, intravenous ivuxolimab was delivered every 2 weeks at 0.01 to 10 mg/kg.

Findings and limits, study-wide: Expanded clones were, on average, more numerous in CD8+ T cells than in CD4+.

TCRdb's copy holds only in-frame clones and misses some; the assay was immunoSEQ multiplex PCR. The data show around 67,000 clones, with roughly 80% seen just once and around 2.3% held by the top ten. Trimming took 7 bases from V and 8 from J, leaving 9 bases between them. The CDR3 runs to 11 residues. Germline-derived CDR1 and CDR2 are MNHNS and SASEGT. To note about this clone: Its matching antigen is unknown.

The sample consisted of CD4+ or CD8+ T cells sorted from blood, taken in a trial of the OX40 agonist ivuxolimab. This sequence joins TRBV6-1 and TRBJ1-3, with unresolved D. This receptor was taken from an adult with an advanced solid tumor such as melanoma, head and neck, liver or kidney cancer. The CDR3 DNA reads TGTGCCAGCACCCTACCGGACACCATATATTTT. It yields the protein CASTLPDTIYF.